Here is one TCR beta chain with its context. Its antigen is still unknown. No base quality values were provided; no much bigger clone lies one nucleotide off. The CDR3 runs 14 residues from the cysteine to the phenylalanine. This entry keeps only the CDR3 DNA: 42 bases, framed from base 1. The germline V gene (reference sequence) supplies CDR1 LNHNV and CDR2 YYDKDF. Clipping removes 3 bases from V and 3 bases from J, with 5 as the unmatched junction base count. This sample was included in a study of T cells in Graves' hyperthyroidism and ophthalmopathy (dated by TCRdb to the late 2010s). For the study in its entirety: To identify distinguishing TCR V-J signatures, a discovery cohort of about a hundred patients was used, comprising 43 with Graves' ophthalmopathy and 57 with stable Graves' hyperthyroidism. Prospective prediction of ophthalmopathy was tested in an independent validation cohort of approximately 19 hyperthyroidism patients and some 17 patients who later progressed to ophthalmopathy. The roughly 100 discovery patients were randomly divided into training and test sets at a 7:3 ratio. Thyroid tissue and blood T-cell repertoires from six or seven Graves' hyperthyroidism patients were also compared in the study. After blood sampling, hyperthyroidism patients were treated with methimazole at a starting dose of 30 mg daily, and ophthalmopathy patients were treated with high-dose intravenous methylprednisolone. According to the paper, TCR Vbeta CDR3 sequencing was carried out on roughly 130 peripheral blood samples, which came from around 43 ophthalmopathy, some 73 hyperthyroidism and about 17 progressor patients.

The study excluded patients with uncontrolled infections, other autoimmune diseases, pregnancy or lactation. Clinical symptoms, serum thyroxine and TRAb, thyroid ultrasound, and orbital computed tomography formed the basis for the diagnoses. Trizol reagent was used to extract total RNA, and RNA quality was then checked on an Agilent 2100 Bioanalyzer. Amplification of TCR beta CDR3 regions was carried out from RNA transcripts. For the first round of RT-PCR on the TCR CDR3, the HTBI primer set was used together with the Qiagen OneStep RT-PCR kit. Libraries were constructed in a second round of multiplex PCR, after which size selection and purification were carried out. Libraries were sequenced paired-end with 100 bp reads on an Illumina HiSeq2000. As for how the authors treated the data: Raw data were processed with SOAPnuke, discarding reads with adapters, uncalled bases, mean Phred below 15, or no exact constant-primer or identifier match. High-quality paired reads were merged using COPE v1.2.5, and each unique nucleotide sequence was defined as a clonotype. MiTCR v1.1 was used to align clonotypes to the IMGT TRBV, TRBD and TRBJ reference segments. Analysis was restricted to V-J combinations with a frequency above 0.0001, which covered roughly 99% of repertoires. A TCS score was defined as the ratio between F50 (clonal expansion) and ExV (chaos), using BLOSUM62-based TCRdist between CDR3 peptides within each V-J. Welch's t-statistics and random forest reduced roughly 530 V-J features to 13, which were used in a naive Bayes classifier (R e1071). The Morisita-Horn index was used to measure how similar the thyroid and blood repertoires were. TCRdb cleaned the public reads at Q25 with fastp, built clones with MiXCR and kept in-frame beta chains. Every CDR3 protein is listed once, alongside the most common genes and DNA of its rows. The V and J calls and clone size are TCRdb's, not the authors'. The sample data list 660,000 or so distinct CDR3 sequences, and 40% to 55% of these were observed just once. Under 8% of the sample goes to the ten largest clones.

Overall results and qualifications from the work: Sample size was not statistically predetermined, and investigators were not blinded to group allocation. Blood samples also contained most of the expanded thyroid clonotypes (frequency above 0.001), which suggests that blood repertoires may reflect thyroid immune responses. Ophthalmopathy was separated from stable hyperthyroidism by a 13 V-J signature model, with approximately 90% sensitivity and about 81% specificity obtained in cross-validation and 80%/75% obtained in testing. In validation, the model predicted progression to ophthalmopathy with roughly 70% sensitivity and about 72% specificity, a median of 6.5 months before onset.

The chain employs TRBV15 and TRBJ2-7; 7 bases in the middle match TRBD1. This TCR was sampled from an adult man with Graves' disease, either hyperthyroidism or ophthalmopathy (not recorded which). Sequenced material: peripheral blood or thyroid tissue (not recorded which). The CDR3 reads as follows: CATSSGDSRYEQYF. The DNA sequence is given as TGTGCCACCAGCAGTGGGGACAGCCGCTACGAGCAGTACTTC.